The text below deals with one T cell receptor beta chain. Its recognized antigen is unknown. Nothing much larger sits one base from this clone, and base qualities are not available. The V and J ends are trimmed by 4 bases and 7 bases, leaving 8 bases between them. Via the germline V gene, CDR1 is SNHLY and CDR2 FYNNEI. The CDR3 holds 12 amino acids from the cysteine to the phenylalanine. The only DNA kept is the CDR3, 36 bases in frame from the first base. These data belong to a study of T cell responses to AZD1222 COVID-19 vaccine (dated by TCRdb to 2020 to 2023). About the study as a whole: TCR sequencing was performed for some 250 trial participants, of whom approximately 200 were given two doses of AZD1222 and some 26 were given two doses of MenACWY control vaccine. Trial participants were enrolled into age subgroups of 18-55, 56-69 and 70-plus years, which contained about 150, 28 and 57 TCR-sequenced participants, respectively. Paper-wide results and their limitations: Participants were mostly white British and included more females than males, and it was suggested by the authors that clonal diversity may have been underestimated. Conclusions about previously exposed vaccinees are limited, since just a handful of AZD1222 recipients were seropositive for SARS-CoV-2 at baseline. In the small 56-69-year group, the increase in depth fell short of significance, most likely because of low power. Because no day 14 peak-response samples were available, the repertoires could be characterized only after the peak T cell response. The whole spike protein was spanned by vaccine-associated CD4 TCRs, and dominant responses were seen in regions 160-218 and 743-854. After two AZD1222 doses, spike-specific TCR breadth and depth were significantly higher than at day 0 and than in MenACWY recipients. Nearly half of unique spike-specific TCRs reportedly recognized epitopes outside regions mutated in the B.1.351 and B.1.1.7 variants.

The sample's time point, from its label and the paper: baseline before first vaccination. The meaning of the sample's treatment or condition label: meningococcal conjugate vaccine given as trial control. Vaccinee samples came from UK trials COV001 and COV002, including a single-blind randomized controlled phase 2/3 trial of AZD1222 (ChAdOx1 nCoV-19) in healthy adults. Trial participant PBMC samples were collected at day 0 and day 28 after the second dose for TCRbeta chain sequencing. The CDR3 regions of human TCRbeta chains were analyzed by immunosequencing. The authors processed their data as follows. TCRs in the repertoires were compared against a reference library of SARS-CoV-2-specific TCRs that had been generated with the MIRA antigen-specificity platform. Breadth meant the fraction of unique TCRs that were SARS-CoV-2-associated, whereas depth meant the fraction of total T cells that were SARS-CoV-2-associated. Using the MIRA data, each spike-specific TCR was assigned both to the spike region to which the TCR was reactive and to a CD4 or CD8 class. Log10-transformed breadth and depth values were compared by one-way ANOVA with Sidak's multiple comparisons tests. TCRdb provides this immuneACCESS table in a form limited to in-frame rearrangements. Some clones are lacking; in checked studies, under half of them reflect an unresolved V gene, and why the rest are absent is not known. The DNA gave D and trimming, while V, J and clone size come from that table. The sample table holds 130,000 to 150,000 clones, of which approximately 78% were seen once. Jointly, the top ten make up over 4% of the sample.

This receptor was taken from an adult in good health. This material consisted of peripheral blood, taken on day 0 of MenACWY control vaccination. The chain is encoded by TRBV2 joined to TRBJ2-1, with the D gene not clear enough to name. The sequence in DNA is TGTGCCAGCAGTGGCACGAAAAATGAGCAGTTCTTC. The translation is CASSGTKNEQFF. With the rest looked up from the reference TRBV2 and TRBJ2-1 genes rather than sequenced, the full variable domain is EPEVTQTPSHQVTQMGQEVILRCVPISNHLYFYWYRQILGQKVEFLVSFYNNEISEKSEIFDDQFSVERPDGSNFTLKIRSTKLEDSAMYFCASSGTKNEQFFGPGTRLTVL.